The present T cell receptor (beta chain) was sequenced within a study of blood T cell repertoires in COVID-19. After removal of 2 bases from V and 1 base from J, the junction contained 5 bases not matched to a gene. Germline V gene lookup returns CDR1 SGHRS and CDR2 YFSETQ. This CDR3 has 17 amino acids. TCRdb's table, derived via immunoSEQ multiplex PCR, lists solely in-frame clones and lacks some. The data show about 150,000 clones, with about nine tenths seen just once and approximately 6.5% held by the top ten. The V gene is TRBV5-1, the J gene TRBJ2-1; 11 bases are a match to TRBD2. The sequencing input was peripheral blood. The clonotype was recovered from a man of 80 years or more with acute or convalescent COVID-19. The CDR3 region is CASSFPLAGGSYNEQFF. CDR3 bases: TGCGCCAGCAGCTTTCCATTAGCGGGAGGGTCCTACAATGAGCAGTTCTTC.